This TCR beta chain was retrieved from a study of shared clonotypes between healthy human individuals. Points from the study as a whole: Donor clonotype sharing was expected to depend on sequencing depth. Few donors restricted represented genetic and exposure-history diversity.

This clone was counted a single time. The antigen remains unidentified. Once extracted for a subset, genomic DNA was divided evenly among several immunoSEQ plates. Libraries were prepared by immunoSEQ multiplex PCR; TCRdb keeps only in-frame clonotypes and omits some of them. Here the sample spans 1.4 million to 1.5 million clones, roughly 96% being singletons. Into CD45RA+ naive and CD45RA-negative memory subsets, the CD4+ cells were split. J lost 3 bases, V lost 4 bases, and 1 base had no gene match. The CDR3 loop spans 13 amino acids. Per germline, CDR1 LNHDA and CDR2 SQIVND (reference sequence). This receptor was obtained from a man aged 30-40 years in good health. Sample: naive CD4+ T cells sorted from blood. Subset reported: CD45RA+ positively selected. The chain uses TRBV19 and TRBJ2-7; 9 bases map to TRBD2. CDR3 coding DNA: TGTGCCAGTAGTAATAGCGGGAGCTACGAGCAGTACTTC. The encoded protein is CASSNSGSYEQYF.